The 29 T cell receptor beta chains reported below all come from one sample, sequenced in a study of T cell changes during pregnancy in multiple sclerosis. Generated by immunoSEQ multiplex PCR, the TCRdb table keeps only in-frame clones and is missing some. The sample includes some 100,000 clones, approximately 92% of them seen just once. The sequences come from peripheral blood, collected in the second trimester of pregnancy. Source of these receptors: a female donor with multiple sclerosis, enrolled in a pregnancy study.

CDR3 sequence: CASRGWPGFEGAGETQYF. DNA for the CDR3: TGTGCCAGCAGGGGATGGCCCGGGTTTGAGGGCGCGGGGGAGACCCAGTACTTC. This rearrangement joins TRBV27 to TRBJ2-5, with TRBD2 as a possible D gene (6 bases). CDR1 and CDR2 (germline): MNHEY, SMNVEV (reference sequence). This CDR3 is 18 amino acids long. V shed 6 bases and J shed 5 bases, with 28 bases lying between them.

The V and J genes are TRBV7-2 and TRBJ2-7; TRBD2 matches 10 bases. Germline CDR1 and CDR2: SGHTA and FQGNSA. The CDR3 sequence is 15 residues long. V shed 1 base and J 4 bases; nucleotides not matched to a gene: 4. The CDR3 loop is CASSLVSSGRYEQYF. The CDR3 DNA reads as TGTGCCAGCAGCTTAGTTAGTAGCGGGAGGTACGAGCAGTACTTC.

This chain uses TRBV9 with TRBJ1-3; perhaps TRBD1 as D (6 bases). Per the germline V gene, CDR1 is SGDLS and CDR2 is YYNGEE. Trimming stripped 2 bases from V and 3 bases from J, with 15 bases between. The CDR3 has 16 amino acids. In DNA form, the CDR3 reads TGTGCCAGCAGCGTCAAGGGGGGGCCGGATGGAAACACCATATATTTT. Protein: CASSVKGGPDGNTIYF.

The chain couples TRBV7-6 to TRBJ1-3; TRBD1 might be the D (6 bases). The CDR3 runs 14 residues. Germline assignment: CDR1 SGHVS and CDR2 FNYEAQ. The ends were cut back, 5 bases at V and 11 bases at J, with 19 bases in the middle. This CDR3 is CASSPFLGQKAIYF. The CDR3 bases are TGTGCCAGCAGCCCTTTCTTGGGACAAAAGGCCATATATTTT.

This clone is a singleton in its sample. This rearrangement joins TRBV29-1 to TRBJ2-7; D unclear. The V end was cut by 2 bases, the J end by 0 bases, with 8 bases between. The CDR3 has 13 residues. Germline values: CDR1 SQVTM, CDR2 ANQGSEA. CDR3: CSVELVSSYEQYF. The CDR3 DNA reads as TGCAGCGTTGAATTGGTGAGCTCCTACGAGCAGTACTTC.

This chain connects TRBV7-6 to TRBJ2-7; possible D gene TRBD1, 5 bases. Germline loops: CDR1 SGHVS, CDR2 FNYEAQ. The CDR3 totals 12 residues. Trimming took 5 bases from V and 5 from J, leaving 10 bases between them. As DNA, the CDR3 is TGTGCCAGCAGCCTCACAGGAGACGAGCAGTACTTC. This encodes CASSLTGDEQYF.

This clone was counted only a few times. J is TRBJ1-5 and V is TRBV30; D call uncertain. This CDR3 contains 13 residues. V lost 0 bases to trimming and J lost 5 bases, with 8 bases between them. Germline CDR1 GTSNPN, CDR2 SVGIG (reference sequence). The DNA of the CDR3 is TGTGCCTGGAGTGTTGGGCGCGATCAGCCCCAGCATTTT. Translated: CAWSVGRDQPQHF. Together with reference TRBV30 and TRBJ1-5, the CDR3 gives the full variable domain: SQTIHQWPATLVQPVGSPLSLECTVEGTSNPNLYWYRQAAGRGLQLLFYSVGIGQISSEVPQNLSASRPQDRQFILSSKKLLLSDSGFYLCAWSVGRDQPQHFGDGTRLSIL.

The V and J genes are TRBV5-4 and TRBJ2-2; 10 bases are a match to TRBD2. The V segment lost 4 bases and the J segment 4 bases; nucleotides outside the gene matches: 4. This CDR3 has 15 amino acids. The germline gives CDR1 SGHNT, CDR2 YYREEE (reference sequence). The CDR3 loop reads CASSLRTSGTGELFF. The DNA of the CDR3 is TGTGCCAGCAGCCTTAGGACTAGCGGCACCGGGGAGCTGTTTTTT.

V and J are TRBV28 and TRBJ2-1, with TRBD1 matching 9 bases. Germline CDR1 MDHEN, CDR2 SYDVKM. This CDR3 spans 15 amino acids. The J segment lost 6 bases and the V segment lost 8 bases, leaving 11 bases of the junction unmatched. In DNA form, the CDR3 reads TGTGCCAGCGGCTCAACCGGGACAGGGAGCAATGAGCAGTTCTTC. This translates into CASGSTGTGSNEQFF.

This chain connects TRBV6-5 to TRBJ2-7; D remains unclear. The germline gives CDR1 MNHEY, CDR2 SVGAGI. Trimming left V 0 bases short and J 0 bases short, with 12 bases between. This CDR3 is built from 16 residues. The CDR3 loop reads CASSYSHHTSSYEQYF. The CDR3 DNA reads TGTGCCAGCAGTTACTCGCACCACACCAGCTCCTACGAGCAGTACTTC.

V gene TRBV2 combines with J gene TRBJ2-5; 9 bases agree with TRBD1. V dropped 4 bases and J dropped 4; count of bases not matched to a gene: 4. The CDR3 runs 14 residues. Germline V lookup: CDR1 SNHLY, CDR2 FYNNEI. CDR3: CASSGTGVGETQYF. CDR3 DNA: TGTGCCAGCAGTGGGACAGGGGTGGGAGAGACCCAGTACTTC.

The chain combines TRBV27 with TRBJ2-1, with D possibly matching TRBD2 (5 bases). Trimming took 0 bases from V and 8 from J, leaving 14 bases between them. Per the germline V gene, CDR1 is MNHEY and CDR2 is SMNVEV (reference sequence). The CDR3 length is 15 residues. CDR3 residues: CASSLSIWRRDEQFF. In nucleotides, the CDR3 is TGTGCCAGCAGTTTATCTATTTGGCGGCGGGATGAGCAGTTCTTC.

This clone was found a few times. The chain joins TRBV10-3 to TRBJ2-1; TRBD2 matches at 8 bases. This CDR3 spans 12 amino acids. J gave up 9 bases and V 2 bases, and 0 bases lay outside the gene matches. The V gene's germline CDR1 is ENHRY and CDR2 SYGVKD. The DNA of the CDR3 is TGTGCCATCAGTGAGCGGGAGGGTGAGCAGTTCTTC. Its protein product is CAISEREGEQFF.

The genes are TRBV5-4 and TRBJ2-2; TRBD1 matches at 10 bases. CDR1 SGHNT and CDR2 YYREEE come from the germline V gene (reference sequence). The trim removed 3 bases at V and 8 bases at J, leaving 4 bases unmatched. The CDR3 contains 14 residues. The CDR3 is CASSYGQGVGELFF. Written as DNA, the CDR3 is TGTGCCAGCAGCTACGGACAGGGGGTAGGGGAGCTGTTTTTT.

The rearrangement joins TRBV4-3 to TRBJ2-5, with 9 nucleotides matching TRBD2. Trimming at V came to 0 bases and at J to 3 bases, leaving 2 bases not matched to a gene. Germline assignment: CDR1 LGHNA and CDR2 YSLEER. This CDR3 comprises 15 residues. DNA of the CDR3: TGCGCCAGCAGCCAAGAGGGCGGGAGGGAAGAGACCCAGTACTTC. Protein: CASSQEGGREETQYF.

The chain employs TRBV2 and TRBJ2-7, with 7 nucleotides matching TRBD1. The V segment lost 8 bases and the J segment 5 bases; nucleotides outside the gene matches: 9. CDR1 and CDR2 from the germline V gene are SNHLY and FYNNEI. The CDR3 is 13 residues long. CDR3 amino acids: CASLFKDRDEQYF. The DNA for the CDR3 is TGTGCCAGCCTCTTCAAAGACAGGGACGAGCAGTACTTC.

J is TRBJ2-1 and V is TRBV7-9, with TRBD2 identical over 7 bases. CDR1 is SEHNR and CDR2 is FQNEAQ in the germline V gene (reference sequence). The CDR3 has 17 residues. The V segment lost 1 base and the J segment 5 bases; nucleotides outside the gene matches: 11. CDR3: CASSLVRWDYLDNEQFF. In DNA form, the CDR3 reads TGTGCCAGCAGCTTAGTTCGTTGGGACTACCTGGACAATGAGCAGTTCTTC.

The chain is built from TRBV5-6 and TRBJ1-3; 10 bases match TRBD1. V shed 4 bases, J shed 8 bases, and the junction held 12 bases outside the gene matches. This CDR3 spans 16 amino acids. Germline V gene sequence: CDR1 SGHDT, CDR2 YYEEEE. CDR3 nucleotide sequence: TGTGCCAGCAGCGGACCTGACAGGGGGCGAGTGGACACCATATATTTT. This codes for CASSGPDRGRVDTIYF.

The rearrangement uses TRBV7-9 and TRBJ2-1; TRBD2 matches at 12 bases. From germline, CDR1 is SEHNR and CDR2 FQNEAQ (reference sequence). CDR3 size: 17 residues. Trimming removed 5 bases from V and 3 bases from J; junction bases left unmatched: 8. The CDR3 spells CASSPRLAGAHYNEQFF. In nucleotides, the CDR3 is TGTGCCAGCAGCCCCAGACTAGCGGGAGCCCACTACAATGAGCAGTTCTTC.

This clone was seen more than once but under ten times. CDR3 sequence: CASSLRAGLGGEQYF. The CDR3 DNA sequence: TGTGCCAGCAGTCTCAGGGCAGGCCTTGGGGGGGAGCAGTACTTC. The chain is built from TRBV6-6 and TRBJ2-7; possibly TRBD2 for D (6 bases). V lost 5 bases, J lost 7 bases, and 21 bases lay in between. The CDR3 totals 15 residues. Germline V CDR1 and CDR2: MNHNY, SVGAGI (reference sequence).

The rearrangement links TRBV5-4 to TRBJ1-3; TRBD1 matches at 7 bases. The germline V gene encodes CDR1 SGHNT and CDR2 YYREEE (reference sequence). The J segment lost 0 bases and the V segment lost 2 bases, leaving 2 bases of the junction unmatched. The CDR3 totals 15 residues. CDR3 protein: CASSFDRASGNTIYF. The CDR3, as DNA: TGTGCCAGCAGCTTTGACAGGGCCTCTGGAAACACCATATATTTT. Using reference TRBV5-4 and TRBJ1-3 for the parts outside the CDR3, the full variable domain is ETGVTQSPTHLIKTRGQQVTLRCSSQSGHNTVSWYQQALGQGPQFIFQYYREEENGRGNFPPRFSGLQFPNYSSELNVNALELDDSALYLCASSFDRASGNTIYFGEGSWLTVV.

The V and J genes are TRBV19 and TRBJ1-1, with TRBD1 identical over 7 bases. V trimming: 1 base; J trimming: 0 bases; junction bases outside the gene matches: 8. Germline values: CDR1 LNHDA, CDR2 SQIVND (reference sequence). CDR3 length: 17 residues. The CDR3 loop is CASSIGGTVFMNTEAFF. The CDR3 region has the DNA TGTGCCAGTAGTATAGGGGGGACAGTCTTTATGAACACTGAAGCTTTCTTT.

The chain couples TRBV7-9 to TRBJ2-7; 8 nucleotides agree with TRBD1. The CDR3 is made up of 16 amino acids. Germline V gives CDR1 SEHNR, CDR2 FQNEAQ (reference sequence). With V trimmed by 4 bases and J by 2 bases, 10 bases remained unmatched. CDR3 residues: CASSSPRQGSPYEQYF. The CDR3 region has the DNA TGTGCCAGCAGCTCCCCCCGACAGGGGAGCCCCTACGAGCAGTACTTC.

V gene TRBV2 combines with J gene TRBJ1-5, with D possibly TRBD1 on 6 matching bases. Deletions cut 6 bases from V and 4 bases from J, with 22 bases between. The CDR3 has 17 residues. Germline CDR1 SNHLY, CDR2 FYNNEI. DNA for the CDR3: TGTGCCAGCAGGGATTGGGGGGGGGCCCAGGGAAATCAGCCCCAGCATTTT. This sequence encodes CASRDWGGAQGNQPQHF.

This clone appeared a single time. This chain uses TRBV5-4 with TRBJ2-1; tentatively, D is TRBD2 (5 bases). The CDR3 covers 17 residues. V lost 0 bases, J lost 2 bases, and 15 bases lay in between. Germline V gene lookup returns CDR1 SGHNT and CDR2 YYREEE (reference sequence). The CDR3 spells CASSLGPGAEAYNEQFF. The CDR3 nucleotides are TGTGCCAGCAGCTTGGGCCCTGGAGCGGAGGCCTACAATGAGCAGTTCTTC.

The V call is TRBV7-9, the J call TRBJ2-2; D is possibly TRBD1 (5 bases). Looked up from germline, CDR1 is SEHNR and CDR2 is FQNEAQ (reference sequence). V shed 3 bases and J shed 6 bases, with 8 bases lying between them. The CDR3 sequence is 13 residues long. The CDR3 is CASSFPGSGELFF. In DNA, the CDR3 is TGTGCCAGCAGCTTTCCAGGGTCCGGGGAGCTGTTTTTT. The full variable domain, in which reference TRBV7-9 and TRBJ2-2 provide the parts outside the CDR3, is DTGVSQNPRHKITKRGQNVTFRCDPISEHNRLYWYRQTLGQGPEFLTYFQNEAQLEKSRLLSDRFSAERPKGSFSTLEIQRTEQGDSAMYLCASSFPGSGELFFGEGSRLTVL.

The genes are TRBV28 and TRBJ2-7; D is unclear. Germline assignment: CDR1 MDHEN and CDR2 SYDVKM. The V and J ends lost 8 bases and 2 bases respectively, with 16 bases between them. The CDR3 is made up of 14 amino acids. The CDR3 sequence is CASSMPAVAYEQYF. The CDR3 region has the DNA TGTGCCAGCTCCATGCCCGCCGTAGCCTACGAGCAGTACTTC.

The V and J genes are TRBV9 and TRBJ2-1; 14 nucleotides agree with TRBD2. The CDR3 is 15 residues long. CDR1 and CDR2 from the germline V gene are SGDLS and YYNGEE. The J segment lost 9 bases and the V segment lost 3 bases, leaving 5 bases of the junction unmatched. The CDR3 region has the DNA TGTGCCAGCAGCGGAGGACTAGCGGGAGGAGTTGAGCAGTTCTTC. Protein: CASSGGLAGGVEQFF.

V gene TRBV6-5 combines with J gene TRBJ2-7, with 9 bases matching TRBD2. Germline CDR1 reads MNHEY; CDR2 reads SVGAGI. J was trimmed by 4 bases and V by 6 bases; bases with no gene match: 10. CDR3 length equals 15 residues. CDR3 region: CASRALGGRAYEQYF. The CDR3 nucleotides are TGTGCCAGCAGAGCTCTGGGCGGGAGGGCGTACGAGCAGTACTTC.